This TCR beta chain was found in a study of T cell responses to AZD1222 COVID-19 vaccine (dated by TCRdb to the early 2020s). Turning to the overall study: A total of approximately 240 trial participants underwent TCR sequencing, of whom about 210 received two doses of AZD1222 and some 25 received two doses of the MenACWY control vaccine. Trial participants were enrolled into age subgroups of 18-55, 56-69 and 70-plus years, which contained about 150, 27 and 61 TCR-sequenced participants, respectively.

The study at large found these results: After two AZD1222 doses, spike-specific TCR breadth and depth were significantly higher than at day 0 and than in MenACWY recipients. The vaccine-associated CD4 TCRs covered the entire spike protein, and the dominant responses fell in regions 160-218 and 743-854. Reportedly, close to half of the unique spike-specific TCRs recognized epitopes lying outside the regions that are mutated in the B.1.351 and B.1.1.7 variants. Participants were mostly white British, with more females than males. The authors suggested clonal diversity may have been underestimated. The 56-69-year group was small, and its depth increase did not reach significance, likely because of low power. Because no day 14 peak-response samples were available, repertoires were characterized only after the peak T cell response. Conclusions about previously exposed vaccinees are limited, since just five to seven AZD1222 recipients were seropositive for SARS-CoV-2 at baseline.

The time point label of this sample denotes: about 28 days (+/-7) after the second vaccine dose. AZD1222 recipients whose second dose came at about 4 weeks and those whose second dose came at about 12 weeks were combined into one group, since spike-specific TCR depth and breadth did not differ between the two schedules. The vaccinee samples were drawn from two UK trials, COV001 and COV002, one of which was a single-blind randomized controlled phase 2/3 trial testing AZD1222 (ChAdOx1 nCoV-19) in healthy adults. For TCRbeta chain sequencing, PBMC samples were collected from trial participants at day 0 and at day 28 after the second dose. With respect to this clone: Its antigen target is currently unknown. Base-call qualities are not available, and no considerably larger clone is one nucleotide away.

The CDR3 regions of human TCRbeta chains were analyzed by immunosequencing. The paper's data handling went like this. Repertoire TCRs were matched against a reference library of SARS-CoV-2-specific TCRs generated with the MIRA antigen-specificity platform. Breadth meant the fraction of unique TCRs that were SARS-CoV-2-associated, whereas depth meant the fraction of total T cells that were SARS-CoV-2-associated. Using the MIRA data, every spike-specific TCR was mapped to the spike region that the TCR reacted to and assigned to either a CD4 or a CD8 class. Log10-transformed breadth and depth values were compared by one-way ANOVA with Sidak's multiple comparisons tests. TCRdb's version of the immuneACCESS table is confined to in-frame rearrangements and falls short of the full clone set. An unresolved V gene accounts for under half of the shortfall where checked; the remainder is of unknown origin. V and J calls and clone size follow that table, whereas D and trimming were derived from the DNA. For this sample there are about 84,000 clones; 85% to 95% appear just once. The ten largest clones take up around a tenth of the sample.

Deletion took 2 bases off V and 1 base off J, with a span of 9 bases between the germline ends. As encoded in the germline V gene, CDR1 is SGHRS while CDR2 is YFSETQ. The CDR3 spans 14 residues, from the cysteine through the phenylalanine. Only CDR3 DNA remains: 42 bases, in frame from the first base. The TCR sequence derives from an adult who received the AZD1222 COVID-19 vaccine. The sequence is built from TRBV5-1 and TRBJ1-1; a confident D gene designation cannot be given. The sequenced sample was peripheral blood, obtained 28 days after the second AZD1222 dose. The DNA is as follows: TGCGCCAGCAGCTTTTCCGTCCAGAACACTGAAGCTTTCTTT. Translation gives CASSFSVQNTEAFF.